These 14 T cell receptor beta chains were sequenced from one sample in a study of T cells in Graves' hyperthyroidism and ophthalmopathy. What was amplified from RNA transcripts were TCR beta CDR3 regions. HTBI primers were employed in a first-round RT-PCR of the TCR CDR3. TCRdb used MiXCR to reprocess the multiplex PCR reads, holding one entry per CDR3 protein. The repertoire holds about 340,000 distinct CDR3 sequences, with roughly a fifth as singletons. The material sequenced was blood. Every receptor here comes from a woman in her forties or fifties with Graves' hyperthyroidism.

This clonotype has at least ten counts. The chain has TRBV7-3 and TRBJ2-3, with 8 bases fitting TRBD2. This CDR3 contains 15 residues. The germline V gene has CDR1 SGHTA and CDR2 FQGTGA. With V trimmed by 4 bases and J by 2 bases, 5 bases remained unmatched. The CDR3 coding sequence is TGTGCCAGCAGCTCAGCGGGGGCGTTCACAGATACGCAGTATTTT. It codes for CASSSAGAFTDTQYF.

About this clonotype: This may be a read error, as it is one base from a much larger clone. The chain has TRBV6-2 or TRBV6-3 and TRBJ2-2, with D possibly TRBD1 on 6 matching bases. This CDR3 comprises 18 residues. Germline V lookup: CDR1 MNHEY, CDR2 SVGEGT. CDR3 sequence: CASSYSIWQGTNTGELLF. The CDR3 DNA is TGTGCCAGCAGTTACTCGATTTGGCAGGGGACGAACACCGGGGAGCTGCTTTTT.

This clonotype was seen more than once but under ten times. The genes are TRBV27 and TRBJ1-1; 9 bases are shared with TRBD1. V was pared by 5 bases and J by 11 bases, with 12 bases of the junction left unmatched. The CDR3 spans 14 residues. Germline loops: CDR1 MNHEY, CDR2 SMNVEV (reference sequence). The CDR3 reads CASSVTGTGFMAFF. In DNA form, the CDR3 reads TGTGCCAGCAGTGTAACCGGGACAGGGTTTATGGCTTTCTTT.

The chain uses TRBV2 and TRBJ1-4; D not certain. CDR3 length: 13 residues. CDR1 and CDR2 (germline): SNHLY, FYNNEI. With 4 bases removed from V and 8 bases from J, the gap between germline ends came to 11 bases. This CDR3 is CASSVNHQEKLFF. CDR3 in DNA: TGTGCCAGCAGTGTTAATCACCAGGAAAAACTGTTTTTT.

This clonotype has a count of ten or more. The CDR3 reads CASSLGDTDTQYF. The CDR3 DNA follows: TGTGCCAGCAGCTTGGGGGACACAGATACGCAGTATTTT. J is TRBJ2-3 and V is TRBV7-9; D may be TRBD1 or TRBD2 (5 bases each). Trimming removed 3 bases at V and 2 bases at J, with 6 bases between. Germline V gene sequence: CDR1 SEHNR, CDR2 FQNEAQ (reference sequence). The CDR3 is 13 amino acids.

In this sample, this clonotype turned up once. V is TRBV28 and J is TRBJ1-4, with 7 bases identical to TRBD1. This CDR3 has 13 residues. From germline, CDR1 is MDHEN and CDR2 SYDVKM. The V gene end was trimmed by 10 bases and the J gene end by 8 bases; junction bases not matched to a gene: 10. The CDR3 region has the DNA TGTGCCACCATGGACAGGAGGGGGGAAAAACTGTTTTTT. Encoded protein: CATMDRRGEKLFF.

This rearrangement joins TRBV9 to TRBJ1-1; 8 nucleotides align to TRBD1. In germline, CDR1 is SGDLS, CDR2 YYNGEE. The CDR3 spans 15 residues. Germline trimming cut 2 bases from V and 2 bases from J; bases unmatched to any gene: 5. CDR3 DNA: TGTGCCAGCAGCGTGGACGGACAGGGAAACACTGAAGCTTTCTTT. It codes for CASSVDGQGNTEAFF.

This clonotype has at least ten counts. CDR3 DNA: TGTGCCAGCAGCTTCCTAGGGACTGGGACCTACGAGCAGTACTTC. Translation: CASSFLGTGTYEQYF. V is TRBV7-2 and J is TRBJ2-7, with a possible D match to TRBD2 (6 bases). Germline V gene lookup returns CDR1 SGHTA and CDR2 FQGNSA. The germline V and J ends were trimmed by 3 bases and 2 bases, with 14 bases remaining between them. The CDR3 is 15 residues long.

CDR3 protein: CASTSGTEETQYF. The DNA for the CDR3 is TGTGCCAGCACCTCGGGGACGGAGGAGACCCAGTACTTC. This sequence joins TRBV11-3 and TRBJ2-5; D tentatively reads TRBD1 or TRBD2 (5 bases each). Germline V CDR1 and CDR2: SGHNT, YENEEA. V shed 7 bases and J shed 5 bases, with 14 bases lying between them. This CDR3 is 13 amino acids long.

This clonotype has ten or more counts. The J gene is TRBJ2-1, the V gene TRBV20-1, with 10 nucleotides matching TRBD2. V was clipped by 5 bases and J by 7 bases; unmatched bases: 11. CDR1 is DFQATT and CDR2 is SNEGSKA in the germline V gene (reference sequence). The CDR3 extends over 15 amino acids. As DNA, the CDR3 is TGCAGTGCTCCCTGGAGTATAGCGGGAGGTAATGAGCAGTTCTTC. It specifies CSAPWSIAGGNEQFF.

This clonotype was found many times. V is TRBV2 and J is TRBJ2-3; D is unresolved. There are 15 residues in the CDR3. Germline CDR1 and CDR2: SNHLY and FYNNEI. V dropped 3 bases and J dropped 2 bases, with 12 bases sitting between them. CDR3 nucleotides: TGTGCCAGCAGTGATTTCAAAATGAACACAGATACGCAGTATTTT. It codes for CASSDFKMNTDTQYF.

This clonotype was detected only a few times. The chain is built from TRBV20-1 and TRBJ1-5; TRBD1 might be the D (5 bases). CDR3 length equals 17 residues. Germline CDR1 reads DFQATT; CDR2 reads SNEGSKA (reference sequence). V lost 6 bases to trimming and J lost 0 bases, with 21 bases between them. DNA of the CDR3: TGCAGTGCAAAAACCTTGGGACCGGAATATAGCAATCAGCCCCAGCATTTT. Its protein is CSAKTLGPEYSNQPQHF.

This clonotype was observed at least ten times. This sequence joins TRBV19 and TRBJ2-1, with 10 bases that match TRBD2. Germline assignment: CDR1 LNHDA and CDR2 SQIVND (reference sequence). The junction had 6 bases not matched to a gene; V was cut back by 5 bases and J by 5 bases. The CDR3 runs to 15 residues. CDR3 sequence: CASSPLAGGHNEQFF. The CDR3 DNA sequence: TGTGCCAGTAGTCCTTTAGCGGGGGGACACAATGAGCAGTTCTTC.

This clonotype was seen repeatedly, ten times or more. The gene calls are TRBV29-1 and TRBJ1-1, with TRBD1 identical over 11 bases. The CDR3 has 13 residues. From germline, CDR1 is SQVTM and CDR2 ANQGSEA. V was clipped by 6 bases and J by 0 bases; unmatched bases: 0. The CDR3 here is CSVGQGVNTEAFF. The CDR3 nucleotides are TGCAGCGTGGGACAGGGGGTGAACACTGAAGCTTTCTTT.